This TCR beta chain was sequenced for a study of T cells expressing NK-cell markers. Germline CDR1 and CDR2: MDHEN and SYDVKM. CDR3 size: 15 residues. UMIs accompanied the 5'RACE template switching by which TCR beta cDNA was made. TCRdb reanalyzed the 5' RACE reads, giving one entry per CDR3 protein sequence and no DNA. The sample's table shows 350,000 to 400,000 distinct CDR3 sequences. The TCR originated in a woman aged 45 to 65 in good health. V gene TRBV28 combines with J gene TRBJ2-7; absent DNA, TCRdb's TRBD2 call cannot be checked. The sequenced material came from blood T cells: a sorted CD56 or NKG2C T cell subset, CD4+ or CD8+ T cells, or bulk PBMC T cells (not recorded which). This chain's CDR3 is CASSLSVLRAHEQYF.